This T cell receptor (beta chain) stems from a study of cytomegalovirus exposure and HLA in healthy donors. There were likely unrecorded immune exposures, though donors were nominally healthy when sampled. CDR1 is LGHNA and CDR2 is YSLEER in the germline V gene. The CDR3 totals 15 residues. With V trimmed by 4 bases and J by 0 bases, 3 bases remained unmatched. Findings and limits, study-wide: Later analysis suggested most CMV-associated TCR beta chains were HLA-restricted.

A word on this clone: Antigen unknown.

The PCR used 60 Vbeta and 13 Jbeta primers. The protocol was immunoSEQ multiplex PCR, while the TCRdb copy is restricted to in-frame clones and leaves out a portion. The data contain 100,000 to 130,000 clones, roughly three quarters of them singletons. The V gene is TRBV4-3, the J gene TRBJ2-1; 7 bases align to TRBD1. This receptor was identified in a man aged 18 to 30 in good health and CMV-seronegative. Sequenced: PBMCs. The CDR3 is CASSPGTVSYNEQFF. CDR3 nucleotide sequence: TGCGCCAGCAGCCCCGGGACAGTCTCCTACAATGAGCAGTTCTTC.